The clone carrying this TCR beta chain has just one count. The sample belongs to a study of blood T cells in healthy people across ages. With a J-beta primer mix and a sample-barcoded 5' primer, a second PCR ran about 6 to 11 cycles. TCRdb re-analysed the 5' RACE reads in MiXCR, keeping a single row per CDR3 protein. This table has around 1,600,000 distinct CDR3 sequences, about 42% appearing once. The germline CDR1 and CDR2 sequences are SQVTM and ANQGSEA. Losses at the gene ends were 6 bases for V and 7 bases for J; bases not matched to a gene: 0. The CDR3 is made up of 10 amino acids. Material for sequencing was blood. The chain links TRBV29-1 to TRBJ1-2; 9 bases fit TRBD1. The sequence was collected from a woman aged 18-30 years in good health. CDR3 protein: CSVGQGGYTF. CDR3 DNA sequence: TGCAGCGTGGGACAGGGTGGCTACACCTTC.